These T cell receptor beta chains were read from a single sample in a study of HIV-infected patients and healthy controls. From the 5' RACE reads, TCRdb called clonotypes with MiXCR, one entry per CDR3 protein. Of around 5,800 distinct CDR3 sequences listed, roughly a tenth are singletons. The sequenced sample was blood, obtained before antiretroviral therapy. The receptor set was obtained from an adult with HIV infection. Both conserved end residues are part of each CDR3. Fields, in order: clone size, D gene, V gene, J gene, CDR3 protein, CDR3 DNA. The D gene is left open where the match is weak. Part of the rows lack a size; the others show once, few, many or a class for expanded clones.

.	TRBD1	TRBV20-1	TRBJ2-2	CSARAPIRDRGSGELFF	TGCAGTGCTAGAGCGCCGATCCGGGACAGGGGTTCCGGGGAGCTGTTTTTT
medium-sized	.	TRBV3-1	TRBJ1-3	CASSNKGTASGNTIYF	TGTGCCAGCAGCAACAAGGGGACGGCCTCTGGAAACACCATATATTTT
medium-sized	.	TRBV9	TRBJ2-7	CASSVGAGNTYEQYF	TGTGCCAGCAGCGTAGGGGCAGGGAACACCTACGAGCAGTACTTC
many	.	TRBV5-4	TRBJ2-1	CASSGRDMYNEQFF	TGTGCCAGCAGCGGCCGGGACATGTACAATGAGCAGTTCTTC
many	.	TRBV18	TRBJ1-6	CASSQALSGGSVSPLHF	TGTGCCAGCTCACAGGCCCTCTCCGGGGGGTCTGTTTCACCCCTCCACTTT
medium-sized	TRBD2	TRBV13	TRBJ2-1	CASSQGLAVGEQFF	TGTGCCAGCAGCCAGGGACTAGCGGTTGGTGAGCAGTTCTTC
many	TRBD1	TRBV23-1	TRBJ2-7	CATAGTAYEQYF	TGCGCCACTGCCGGGACAGCCTACGAGCAGTACTTC
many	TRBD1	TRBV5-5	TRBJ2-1	CASSHGRQGRYNEQFF	TGTGCCAGCAGCCACGGAAGACAGGGCCGCTACAATGAGCAGTTCTTC
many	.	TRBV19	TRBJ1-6	CASSIYDLGSSYNSPLHF	TGTGCCAGTAGTATCTATGATTTGGGGAGCTCCTATAATTCACCCCTCCACTTT
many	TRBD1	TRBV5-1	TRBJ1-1	CASSRTGKTEAFF	TGCGCCAGCAGCCGGACAGGGAAAACTGAAGCTTTCTTT
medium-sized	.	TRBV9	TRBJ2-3	CASSVQVHEADTQYF	TGTGCCAGCAGCGTGCAGGTTCACGAGGCAGATACGCAGTATTTT
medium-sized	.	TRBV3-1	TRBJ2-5	CASSRDLGGETQYF	TGTGCCAGCAGCCGGGACTTGGGGGGAGAGACCCAGTACTTC
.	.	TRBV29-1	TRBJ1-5	CSVGEGRQPQHF	TGCAGCGTTGGGGAGGGGAGGCAGCCCCAGCATTTT
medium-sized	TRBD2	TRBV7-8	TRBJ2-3	CASSSLFTSGPDTQYF	TGTGCCAGCAGCTCCCTCTTTACTAGCGGCCCAGATACGCAGTATTTT
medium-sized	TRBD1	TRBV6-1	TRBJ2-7	CASYTWTGGSYEQYF	TGTGCCAGCTACACTTGGACAGGGGGTTCCTACGAGCAGTACTTC
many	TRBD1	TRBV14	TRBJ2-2	CASNQGAGTGELFF	TGTGCCAGCAACCAGGGGGCAGGCACCGGGGAGCTGTTTTTT
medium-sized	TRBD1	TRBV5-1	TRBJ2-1	CASSLGDRGSDEQFF	TGCGCCAGCAGCTTGGGGGACAGGGGAAGTGATGAGCAGTTCTTC
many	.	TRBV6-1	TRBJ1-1	CASSLRVGDQAFF	TGTGCCAGCAGCCTAAGGGTCGGAGACCAAGCTTTCTTT
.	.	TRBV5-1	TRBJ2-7	CASSSSWSSYEQYF	TGCGCCAGCAGCTCTAGCTGGAGCTCCTACGAGCAGTACTTC
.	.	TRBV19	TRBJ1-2	CATAGGFNYGYTF	TGTGCCACGGCCGGCGGCTTTAACTATGGCTACACCTTC
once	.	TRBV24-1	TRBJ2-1	CATSDPTGPRGNEQFF	TGTGCCACCAGTGATCCGACCGGGCCTCGAGGCAATGAGCAGTTCTTC
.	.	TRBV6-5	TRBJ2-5	CASSQLSQETQYF	TGTGCCAGCAGTCAACTAAGCCAAGAGACCCAGTACTTC
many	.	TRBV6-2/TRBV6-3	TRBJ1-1	CASSYSGVNTEAFF	TGTGCCAGCAGTTACTCAGGGGTAAACACTGAAGCTTTCTTT
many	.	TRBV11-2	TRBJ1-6	CASSLGTSPLHF	TGTGCCAGCAGCTTGGGCACTTCACCCCTCCACTTT
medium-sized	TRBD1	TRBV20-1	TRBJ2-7	CSARVRTGLSEQYF	TGCAGTGCTAGAGTACGGACAGGGCTGAGCGAGCAGTACTTC
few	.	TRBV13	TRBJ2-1	CASSQHNEQFF	TGTGCCAGCAGCCAACACAATGAGCAGTTCTTC
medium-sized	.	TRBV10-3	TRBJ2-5	CAISAGPGETQYF	TGTGCCATCAGTGCAGGGCCGGGAGAGACCCAGTACTTC
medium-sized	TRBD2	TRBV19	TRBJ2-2	CASSITISLLADTGELFF	TGTGCCAGTAGTATAACAATTAGTCTACTAGCGGACACCGGGGAGCTGTTTTTT
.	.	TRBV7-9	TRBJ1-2	CASSLPGAGGDHGYTF	TGTGCCAGCAGCCTTCCGGGAGCCGGGGGCGACCATGGCTACACCTTC
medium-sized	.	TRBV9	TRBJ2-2	CASSVARVLGTKNTGELFF	TGTGCCAGCAGCGTAGCTCGCGTCCTGGGGACAAAGAACACCGGGGAGCTGTTTTTT
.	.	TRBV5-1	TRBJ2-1	CASRRAGEQFF	TGCGCCAGCAGGCGGGCGGGGGAGCAGTTCTTC
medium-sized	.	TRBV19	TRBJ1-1	CASLQGSTEAFF	TGTGCCAGTCTTCAGGGATCCACTGAAGCTTTCTTT
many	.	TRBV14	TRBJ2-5	CASSQDPLGETQYF	TGTGCCAGCAGCCAAGATCCACTGGGAGAGACCCAGTACTTC
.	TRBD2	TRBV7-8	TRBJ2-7	CASRRGPLAGETYEQYF	TGTGCCAGCAGGAGGGGTCCCCTAGCGGGGGAGACCTACGAGCAGTACTTC
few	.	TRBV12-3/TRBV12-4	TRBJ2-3	CASSNISPSWDTSDTQYF	TGTGCCAGCAGTAATATTTCTCCGTCTTGGGACACCTCGGATACGCAGTATTTT
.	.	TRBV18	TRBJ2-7	CASSPRRSSSYEQYF	TGTGCCAGCTCACCACGTCGCTCGAGCTCCTACGAGCAGTACTTC
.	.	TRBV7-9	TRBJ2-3	CASSYSIAGADTQYF	TGTGCCAGCAGCTACTCTATTGCGGGCGCAGATACGCAGTATTTT
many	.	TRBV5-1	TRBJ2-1	CASSSGTGVYNEQFF	TGCGCCAGCAGCTCCGGGACTGGAGTATACAATGAGCAGTTCTTC
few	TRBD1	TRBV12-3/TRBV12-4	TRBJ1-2	CASSPVDRGGGYTF	TGTGCCAGCAGTCCCGTGGACAGGGGAGGCGGCTACACCTTC
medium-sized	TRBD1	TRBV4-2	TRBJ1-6	CASSTGQGDVSPLHF	TGTGCCAGCAGTACCGGACAGGGGGATGTTTCACCCCTCCACTTT
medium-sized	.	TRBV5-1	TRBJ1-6	CASSQGTVAYNSPLHF	TGCGCCAGCAGCCAAGGGACGGTGGCCTATAATTCACCCCTCCACTTT
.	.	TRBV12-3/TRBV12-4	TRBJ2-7	CASSARVEQYF	TGTGCCAGCAGTGCCAGGGTTGAGCAGTACTTC
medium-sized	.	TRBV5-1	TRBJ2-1	CASSARRIGFNEQFF	TGCGCCAGCAGCGCCCGCCGCATCGGCTTCAATGAGCAGTTCTTC
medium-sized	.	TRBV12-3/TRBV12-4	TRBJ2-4	CASSPTAHIQYF	TGTGCCAGCAGCCCGACAGCTCACATTCAGTACTTC
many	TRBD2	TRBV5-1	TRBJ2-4	CASSLGWTSPLAKNIQYF	TGCGCCAGCAGCTTGGGGTGGACTAGCCCTCTAGCCAAAAACATTCAGTACTTC
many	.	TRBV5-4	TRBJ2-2	CASSLRASWELFF	TGTGCCAGCAGCTTGAGGGCATCCTGGGAGCTGTTTTTT
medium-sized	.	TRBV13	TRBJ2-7	CASSSLAIRHEQYF	TGTGCCAGCAGCTCACTAGCTATTAGGCACGAGCAGTACTTC